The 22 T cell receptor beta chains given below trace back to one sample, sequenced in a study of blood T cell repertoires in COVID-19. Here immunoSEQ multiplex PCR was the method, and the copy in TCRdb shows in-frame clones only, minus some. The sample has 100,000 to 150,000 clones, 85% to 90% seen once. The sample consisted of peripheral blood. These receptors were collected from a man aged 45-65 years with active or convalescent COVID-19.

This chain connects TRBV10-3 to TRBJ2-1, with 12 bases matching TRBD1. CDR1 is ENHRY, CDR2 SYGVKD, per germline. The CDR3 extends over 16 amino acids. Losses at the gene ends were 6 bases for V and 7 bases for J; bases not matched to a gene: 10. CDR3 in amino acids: CAIRPPGQGASNEQFF. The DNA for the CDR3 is TGTGCCATCAGGCCTCCGGGACAGGGGGCATCAAATGAGCAGTTCTTC.

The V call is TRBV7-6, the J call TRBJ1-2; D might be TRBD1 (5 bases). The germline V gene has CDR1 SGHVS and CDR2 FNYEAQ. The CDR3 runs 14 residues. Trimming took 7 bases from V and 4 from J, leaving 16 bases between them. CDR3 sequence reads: CASTPSQGGYGYTF. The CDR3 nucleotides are TGTGCCAGCACCCCGAGCCAGGGTGGCTATGGCTACACCTTC.

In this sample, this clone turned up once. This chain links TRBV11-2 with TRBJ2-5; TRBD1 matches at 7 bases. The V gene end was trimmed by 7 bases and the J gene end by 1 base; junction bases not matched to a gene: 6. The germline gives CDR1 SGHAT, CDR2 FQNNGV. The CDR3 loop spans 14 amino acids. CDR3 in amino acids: CASNTGTAQETQYF. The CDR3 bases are TGTGCCAGCAATACCGGGACAGCCCAAGAGACCCAGTACTTC.

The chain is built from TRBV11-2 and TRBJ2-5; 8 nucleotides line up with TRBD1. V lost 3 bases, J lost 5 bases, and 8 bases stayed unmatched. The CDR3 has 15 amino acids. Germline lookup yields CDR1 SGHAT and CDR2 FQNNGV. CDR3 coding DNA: TGTGCCAGCAGCTTTGCAGGGGGCGAGGGGGAGACCCAGTACTTC. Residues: CASSFAGGEGETQYF.

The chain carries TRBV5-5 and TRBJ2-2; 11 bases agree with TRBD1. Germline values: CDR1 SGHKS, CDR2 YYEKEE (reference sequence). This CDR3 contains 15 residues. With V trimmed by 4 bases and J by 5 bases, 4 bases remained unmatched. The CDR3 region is CASSRTGGGTGELFF. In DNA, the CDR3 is TGTGCCAGCAGCAGGACAGGGGGCGGGACCGGGGAGCTGTTTTTT.

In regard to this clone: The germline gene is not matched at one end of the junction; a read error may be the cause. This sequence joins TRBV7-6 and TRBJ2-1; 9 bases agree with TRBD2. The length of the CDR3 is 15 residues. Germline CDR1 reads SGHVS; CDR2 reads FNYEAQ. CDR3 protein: CASRLDLAGLNEQFF. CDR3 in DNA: TGTGCCAGCAGATTAGACCTAGCGGGACTCAATGAGCAGTTCTTC. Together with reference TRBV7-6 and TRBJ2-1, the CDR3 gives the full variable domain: GAGVSQSPRYKVTKRGQDVALRCDPISGHVSLYWYRQALGQGPEFLTYFNYEAQQDKSGLPNDRFSAERPEGSISTLTIQRTEQRDSAMYRCASRLDLAGLNEQFFGPGTRLTVL.

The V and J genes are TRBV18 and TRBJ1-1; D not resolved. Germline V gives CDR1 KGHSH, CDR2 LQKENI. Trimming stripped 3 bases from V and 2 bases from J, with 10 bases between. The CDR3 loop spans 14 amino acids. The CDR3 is CASSPLQFNTEAFF. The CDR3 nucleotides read TGTGCCAGCTCACCTCTACAGTTCAACACTGAAGCTTTCTTT.

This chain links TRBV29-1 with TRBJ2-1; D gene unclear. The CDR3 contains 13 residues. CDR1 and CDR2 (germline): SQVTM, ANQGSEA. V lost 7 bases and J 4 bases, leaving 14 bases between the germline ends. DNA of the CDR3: TGCAGCGGCGCGGAAGTTCTTTACAATGAGCAGTTCTTC. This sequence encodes CSGAEVLYNEQFF.

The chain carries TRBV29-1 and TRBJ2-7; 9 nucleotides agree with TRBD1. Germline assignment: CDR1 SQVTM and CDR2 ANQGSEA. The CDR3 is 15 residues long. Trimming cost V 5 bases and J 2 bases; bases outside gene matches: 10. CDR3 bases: TGCAGCGTTTACGGACAGGGGCCTGAGGCCTACGAGCAGTACTTC. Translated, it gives CSVYGQGPEAYEQYF.

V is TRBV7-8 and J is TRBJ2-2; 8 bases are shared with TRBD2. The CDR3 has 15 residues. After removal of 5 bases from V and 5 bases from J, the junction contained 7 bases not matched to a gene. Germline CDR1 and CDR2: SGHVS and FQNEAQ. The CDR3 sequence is CASSERLASTGELFF. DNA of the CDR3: TGTGCCAGCAGCGAACGACTAGCGAGTACCGGGGAGCTGTTTTTT.

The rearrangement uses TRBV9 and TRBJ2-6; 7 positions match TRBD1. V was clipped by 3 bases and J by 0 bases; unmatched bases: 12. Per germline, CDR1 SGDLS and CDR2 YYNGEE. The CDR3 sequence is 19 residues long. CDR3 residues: CASSARYQGQSSGANVLTF. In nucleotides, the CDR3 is TGTGCCAGCAGCGCTAGATATCAGGGACAGTCCTCTGGGGCCAACGTCCTGACTTTC.

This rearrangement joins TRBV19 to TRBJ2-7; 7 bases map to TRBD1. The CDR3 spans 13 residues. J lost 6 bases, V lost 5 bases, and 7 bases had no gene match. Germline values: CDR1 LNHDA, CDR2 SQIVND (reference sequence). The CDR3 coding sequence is TGTGCCAGTAGTCCGACAGGGTTTGCCGAGCAGTACTTC. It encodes CASSPTGFAEQYF.

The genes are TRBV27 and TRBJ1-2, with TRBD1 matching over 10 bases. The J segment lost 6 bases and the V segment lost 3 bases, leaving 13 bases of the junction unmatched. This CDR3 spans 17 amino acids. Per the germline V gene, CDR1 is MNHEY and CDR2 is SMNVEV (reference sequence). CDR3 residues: CASSFSVGQGNPNGYTF. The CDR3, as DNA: TGTGCCAGCAGTTTTTCCGTGGGACAGGGGAATCCCAATGGCTACACCTTC.

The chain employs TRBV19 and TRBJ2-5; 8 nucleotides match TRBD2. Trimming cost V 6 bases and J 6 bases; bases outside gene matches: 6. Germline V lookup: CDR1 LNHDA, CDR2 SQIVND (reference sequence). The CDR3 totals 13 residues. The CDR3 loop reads CASRPGGGKTQYF. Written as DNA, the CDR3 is TGTGCCAGTAGACCCGGGGGGGGAAAGACCCAGTACTTC.

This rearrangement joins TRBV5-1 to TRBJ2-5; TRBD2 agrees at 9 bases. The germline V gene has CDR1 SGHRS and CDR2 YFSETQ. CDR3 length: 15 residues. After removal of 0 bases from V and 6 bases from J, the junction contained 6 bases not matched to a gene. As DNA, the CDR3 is TGCGCCAGCAGCTTGGGGACTAGCGCCGGCAAGACCCAGTACTTC. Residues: CASSLGTSAGKTQYF.

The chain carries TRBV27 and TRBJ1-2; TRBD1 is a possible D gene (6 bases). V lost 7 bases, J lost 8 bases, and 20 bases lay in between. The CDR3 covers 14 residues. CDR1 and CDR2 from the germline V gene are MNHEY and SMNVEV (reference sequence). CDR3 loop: CASTRSGGARGYTF. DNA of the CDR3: TGTGCCAGCACCCGTTCCGGGGGGGCGCGGGGCTACACCTTC.

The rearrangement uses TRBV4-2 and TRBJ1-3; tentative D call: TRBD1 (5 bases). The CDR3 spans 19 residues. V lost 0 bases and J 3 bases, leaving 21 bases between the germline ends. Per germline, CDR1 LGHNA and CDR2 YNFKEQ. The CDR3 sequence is CASSQDPGRVRLGGNTIYF. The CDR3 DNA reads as TGTGCCAGCAGCCAAGATCCTGGCAGGGTTCGGTTGGGTGGAAACACCATATATTTT.

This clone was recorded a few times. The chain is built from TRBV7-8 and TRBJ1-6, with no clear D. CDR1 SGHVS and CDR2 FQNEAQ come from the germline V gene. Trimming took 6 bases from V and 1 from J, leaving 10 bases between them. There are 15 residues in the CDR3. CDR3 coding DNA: TGTGCCAGCAGTGTCGTGACATCCTATAATTCACCCCTCCACTTT. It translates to CASSVVTSYNSPLHF. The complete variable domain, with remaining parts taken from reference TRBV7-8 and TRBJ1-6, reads GAGVSQSPRYKVAKRGQDVALRCDPISGHVSLFWYQQALGQGPEFLTYFQNEAQLDKSGLPSDRFFAERPEGSVSTLKIQRTQQEDSAVYLCASSVVTSYNSPLHFGNGTRLTVT.

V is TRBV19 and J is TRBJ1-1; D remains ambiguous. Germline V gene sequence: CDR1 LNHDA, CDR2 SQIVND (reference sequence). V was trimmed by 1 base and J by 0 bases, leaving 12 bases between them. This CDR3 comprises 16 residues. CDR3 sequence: CASSIAQPFMNTEAFF. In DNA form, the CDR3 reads TGTGCCAGTAGTATAGCACAGCCCTTCATGAACACTGAAGCTTTCTTT.

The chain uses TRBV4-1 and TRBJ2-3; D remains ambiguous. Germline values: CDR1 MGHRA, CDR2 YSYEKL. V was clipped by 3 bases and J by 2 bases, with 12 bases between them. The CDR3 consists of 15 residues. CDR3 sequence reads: CASSHYIEITDTQYF. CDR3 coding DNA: TGCGCCAGCAGCCACTATATAGAAATCACAGATACGCAGTATTTT.

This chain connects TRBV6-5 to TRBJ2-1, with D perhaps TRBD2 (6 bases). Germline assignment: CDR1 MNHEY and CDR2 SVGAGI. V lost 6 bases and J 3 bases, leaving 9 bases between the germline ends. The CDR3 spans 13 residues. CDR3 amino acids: CASRRLGYNEQFF. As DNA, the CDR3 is TGTGCCAGCAGAAGACTAGGCTACAATGAGCAGTTCTTC.

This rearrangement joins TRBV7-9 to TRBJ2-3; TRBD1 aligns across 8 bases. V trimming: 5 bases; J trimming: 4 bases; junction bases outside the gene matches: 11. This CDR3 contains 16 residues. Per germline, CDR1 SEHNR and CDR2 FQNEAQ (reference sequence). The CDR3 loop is CASSPWSGQGADTQYF. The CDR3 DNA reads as TGTGCCAGCAGCCCATGGTCCGGACAGGGCGCAGATACGCAGTATTTT.